This TCR beta chain was retrieved from a study of blood T cells in healthy people across ages (dated by TCRdb to between 2014 and 2016). In terms of the full investigation: Template switching captured roughly one uniquely barcoded TCR beta cDNA molecule per two T cells in model experiments. The study measured age-related changes in TCR beta repertoire diversity using deep sequencing normalized with unique cDNA molecular identifiers. The donors were split into four age groups: young (average around 17 years), middle-aged (about 40), aged (62) and long-lived (over 80). To avoid experimental bias, donors of different ages were distributed randomly across sequencing lanes. For two donors (one aged 18 to 29 and one aged 80 or older), the study analyzed two additional independent replicas of 1 million unique cDNA reads from the same blood draw. General findings and caveats noted by the study authors: Total diversity estimates from one million sequenced T cells were considered lower bounds and underestimates. Observed TCR beta diversity per million T cells fell roughly linearly with age, and a significant reduction was already apparent by age roughly 40. Because the CMV infection status of the donors was unknown, age-related changes in expanded clonotypes may potentially have been confounded. Bulk unsorted PBMC profiling prevented conclusive comparison of naive and antigen-experienced compartments. Compared with the aged group, the long-lived group had more naive CD4+ T cells, fewer expanded clones and increased TCR diversity, a pattern suggesting age selection. Observed TCR beta diversity correlated strongly with the percentage of naive T cells measured by flow cytometry.

On this clonotype: Its antigen target is currently unknown. Base qualities are missing; no much larger clone stands one base away.

The CDR3 holds 15 amino acids from the cysteine to the phenylalanine. Only the CDR3 portion is preserved as DNA: 45 bases, with reading frame beginning at the first base. The junction carries 15 bases between V and J, which are trimmed by 2 bases and 4 bases respectively. Based on the germline V gene, the CDR1 and CDR2 sequences are SGDLS and YYNGEE. The approximately 40 donors, aged 6 to 90 years, were systemically healthy Caucasian individuals from Russia. Each donor gave around 9.5 milliliters of peripheral blood, collected into EDTA-treated Vacutainer tubes. PBMCs were isolated by Ficoll-Paque density-gradient centrifugation, with at least 7 million obtained per sample. Total RNA, at least 5 micrograms per sample, was extracted from PBMCs with Trizol reagent. Naive CD45RAhigh/CD27high T cell percentages were measured by flow cytometry on a PBMC aliquot from every donor. The library came from 5' RACE. Instrument used: Illumina HiSeq 2500. The second PCR ran for roughly 7 to 11 cycles and used a J-beta primer mix along with a sample-barcoded 5' primer. Each TCR beta cDNA molecule received a unique molecular identifier from a template-switch 5' adaptor carrying 12 random nucleotides. Each sample yielded at least 3 million CDR3-containing paired-end reads. The Mint cDNA synthesis kit, primed by a TRBC-specific oligonucleotide, was used to synthesize first-strand cDNA from all RNA. Following uracil-DNA glycosylase treatment, a first 18-cycle PCR with universal primers M1SS and BC2_uni_R was performed on all cDNA. For the original study's pipeline: For normalization, 1 million high-quality reads were randomly selected from each sample, with every read carrying a distinct molecular identifier. Instead of being binned into consensus sequences, reads with shared molecular identifiers were discarded. MiTCR, run with a Q25 quality threshold and the strictest error-elimination algorithm, handled CDR3 identification, clonotype clustering and error correction. Lower-bound total TCR beta diversity was estimated with a nonparametric unseen species model using Euler transformation. TCRdb passed the public sequencing reads through fastp at Q25 and MiXCR, retaining productive beta sequences. For every CDR3 protein sequence, its rows merge into one entry that carries the most common genes and DNA. The V and J calls, along with clone size, are taken from TCRdb and not from the paper's own processing. This sample lists about 1.1 million distinct CDR3 sequences; under 40% were detected once. The ten largest clones represent roughly 14% of the sample.

The sample taken for sequencing was blood. The TCR was taken from a man younger than 35 in good health. Recombination connected TRBV9 to TRBJ1-2; a weak D assignment points to TRBD1 (5 bases agree). The DNA sequence follows: TGTGCCAGCAGCGTCACGGGACGCCCAGCCTATGGCTACACCTTC. This sequence encodes CASSVTGRPAYGYTF.